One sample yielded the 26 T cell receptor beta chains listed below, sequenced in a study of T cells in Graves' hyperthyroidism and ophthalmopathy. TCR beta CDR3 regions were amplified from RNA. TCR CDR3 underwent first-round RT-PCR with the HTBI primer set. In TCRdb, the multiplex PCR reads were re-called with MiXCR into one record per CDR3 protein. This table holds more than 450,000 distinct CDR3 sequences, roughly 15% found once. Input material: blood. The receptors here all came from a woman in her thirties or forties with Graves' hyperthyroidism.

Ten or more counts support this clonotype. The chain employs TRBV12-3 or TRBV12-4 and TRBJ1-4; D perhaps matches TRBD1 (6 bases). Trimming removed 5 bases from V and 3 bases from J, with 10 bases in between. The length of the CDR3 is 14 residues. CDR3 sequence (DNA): TGTGCCAGCAGTACCCGACAGGCTAATGAAAAACTGTTTTTT. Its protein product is CASSTRQANEKLFF.

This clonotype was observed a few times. This CDR3 reads CAITGRGYTF. The CDR3 DNA follows: TGTGCCATAACGGGGCGAGGCTACACCTTC. This sequence joins TRBV28 and TRBJ1-2; TRBD1 might be the D (5 bases). The V end was cut by 10 bases, the J end by 8 bases, with 11 bases between. CDR1 and CDR2 (germline): MDHEN, SYDVKM. The CDR3 covers 10 residues.

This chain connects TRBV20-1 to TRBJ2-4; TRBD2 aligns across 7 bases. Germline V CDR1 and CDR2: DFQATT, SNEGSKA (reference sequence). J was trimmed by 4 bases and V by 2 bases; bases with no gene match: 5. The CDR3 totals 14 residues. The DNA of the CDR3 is TGCAGTGCTAGAAGCCGGGACTATAAAAACATTCAGTACTTC. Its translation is CSARSRDYKNIQYF.

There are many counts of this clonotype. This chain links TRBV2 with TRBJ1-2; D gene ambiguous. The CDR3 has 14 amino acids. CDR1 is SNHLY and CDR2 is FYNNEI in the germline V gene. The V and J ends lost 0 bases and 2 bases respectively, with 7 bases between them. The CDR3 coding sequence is TGTGCCAGCAGTGAAGCTGTAGGAAACTATGGCTACACCTTC. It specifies CASSEAVGNYGYTF.

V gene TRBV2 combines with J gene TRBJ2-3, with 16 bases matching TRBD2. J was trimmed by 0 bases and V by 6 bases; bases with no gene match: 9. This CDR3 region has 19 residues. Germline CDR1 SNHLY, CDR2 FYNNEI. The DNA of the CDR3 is TGTGCCAGCAGGGCGGGACTAGCGGGAGGGCCGAAGAGCACAGATACGCAGTATTTT. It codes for CASRAGLAGGPKSTDTQYF.

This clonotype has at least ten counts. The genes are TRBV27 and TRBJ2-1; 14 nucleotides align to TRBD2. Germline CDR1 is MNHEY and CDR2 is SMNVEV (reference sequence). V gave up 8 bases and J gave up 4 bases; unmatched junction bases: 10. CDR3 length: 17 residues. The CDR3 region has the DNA TGTGCCAGCTCCGCGGGACTAGCGGGGGCGGGGTACAATGAGCAGTTCTTC. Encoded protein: CASSAGLAGAGYNEQFF.

CDR3 protein: CASSLALAYNEQFF. The CDR3 DNA reads as TGCGCCAGCAGCTTGGCTCTAGCCTACAATGAGCAGTTCTTC. V is TRBV5-1 and J is TRBJ2-1; D not resolved. This CDR3 has 14 residues. Trimming removed 0 bases from V and 2 bases from J, with 6 bases in between. CDR1 SGHRS and CDR2 YFSETQ come from the germline V gene.

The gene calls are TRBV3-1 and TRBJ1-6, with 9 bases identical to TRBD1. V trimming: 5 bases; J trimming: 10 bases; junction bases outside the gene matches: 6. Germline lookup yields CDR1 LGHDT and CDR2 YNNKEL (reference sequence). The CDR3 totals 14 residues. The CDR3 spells CASSDRDRVSPLHF. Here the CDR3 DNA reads TGTGCCAGCAGCGACCGGGACAGGGTGTCACCCCTCCACTTT.

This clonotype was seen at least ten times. The CDR3 DNA reads TGTGCCTGTAACAGGGGGCGGAACACTGAAGCTTTCTTT. This encodes CACNRGRNTEAFF. The V gene is TRBV30, the J gene TRBJ1-1; 9 bases align to TRBD1. Trimming at V came to 6 bases and at J to 1 base, leaving 3 bases not matched to a gene. Per germline, CDR1 GTSNPN and CDR2 SVGIG (reference sequence). CDR3 length: 13 amino acids.

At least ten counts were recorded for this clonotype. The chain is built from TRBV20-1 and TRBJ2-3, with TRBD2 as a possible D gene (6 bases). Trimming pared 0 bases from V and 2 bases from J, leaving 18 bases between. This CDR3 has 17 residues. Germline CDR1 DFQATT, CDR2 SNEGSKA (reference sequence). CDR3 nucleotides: TGCAGTGCTAGAGACCCAGAGAGGAGCGGGCACACAGATACGCAGTATTTT. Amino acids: CSARDPERSGHTDTQYF.

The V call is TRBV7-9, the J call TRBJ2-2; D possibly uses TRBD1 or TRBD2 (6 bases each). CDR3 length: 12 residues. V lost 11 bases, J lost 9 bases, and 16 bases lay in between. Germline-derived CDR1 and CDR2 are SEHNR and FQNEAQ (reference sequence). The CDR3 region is CAVAWGARELFF. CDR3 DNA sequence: TGTGCCGTCGCGTGGGGGGCCAGGGAGCTGTTTTTT.

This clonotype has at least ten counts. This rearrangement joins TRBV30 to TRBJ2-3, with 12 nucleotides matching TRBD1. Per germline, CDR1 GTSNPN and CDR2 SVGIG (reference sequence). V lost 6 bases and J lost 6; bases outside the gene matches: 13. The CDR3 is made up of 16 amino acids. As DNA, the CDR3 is TGTGCCTGCTCGTCTTGGGGACAGGGGGCAGGGGATACGCAGTATTTT. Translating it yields CACSSWGQGAGDTQYF. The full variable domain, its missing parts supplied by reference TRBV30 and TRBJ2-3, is SQTIHQWPATLVQPVGSPLSLECTVEGTSNPNLYWYRQAAGRGLQLLFYSVGIGQISSEVPQNLSASRPQDRQFILSSKKLLLSDSGFYLCACSSWGQGAGDTQYFGPGTRLTVL.

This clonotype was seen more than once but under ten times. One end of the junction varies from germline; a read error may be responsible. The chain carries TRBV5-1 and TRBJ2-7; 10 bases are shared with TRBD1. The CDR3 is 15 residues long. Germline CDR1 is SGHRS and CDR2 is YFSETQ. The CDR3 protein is CASSAPGQGKDEQCF. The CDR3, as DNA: TGCGCCAGCAGCGCACCGGGACAGGGGAAGGACGAGCAGTGCTTC.

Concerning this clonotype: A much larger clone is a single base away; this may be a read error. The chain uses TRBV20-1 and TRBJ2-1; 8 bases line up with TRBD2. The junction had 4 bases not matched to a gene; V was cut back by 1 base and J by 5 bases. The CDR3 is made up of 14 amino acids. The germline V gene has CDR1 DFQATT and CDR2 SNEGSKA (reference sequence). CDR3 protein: CSARAGGWNNEQFF. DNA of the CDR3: TGCAGTGCTAGAGCGGGGGGGTGGAACAATGAGCAGTTCTTC.

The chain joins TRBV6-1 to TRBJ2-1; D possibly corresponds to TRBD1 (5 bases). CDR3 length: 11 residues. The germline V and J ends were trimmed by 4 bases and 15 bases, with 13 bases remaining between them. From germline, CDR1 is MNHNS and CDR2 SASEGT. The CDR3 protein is CASSVTDQGFF. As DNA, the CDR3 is TGTGCCAGCAGTGTCACGGACCAGGGGTTCTTC.

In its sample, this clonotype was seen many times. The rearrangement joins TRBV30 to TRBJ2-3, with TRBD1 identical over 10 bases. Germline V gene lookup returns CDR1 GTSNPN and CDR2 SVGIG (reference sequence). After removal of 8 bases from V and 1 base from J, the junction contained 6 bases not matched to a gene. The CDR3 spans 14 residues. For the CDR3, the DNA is TGTGCCCAGGACAGGGGGTATGGCACAGATACGCAGTATTTT. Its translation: CAQDRGYGTDTQYF.

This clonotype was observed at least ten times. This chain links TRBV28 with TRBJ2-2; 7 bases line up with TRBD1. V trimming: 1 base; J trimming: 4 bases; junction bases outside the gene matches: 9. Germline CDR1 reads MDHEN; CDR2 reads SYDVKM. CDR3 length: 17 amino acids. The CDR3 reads CASSLSSGTVLTGELFF. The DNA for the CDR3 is TGTGCCAGCAGTTTATCAAGTGGGACAGTCCTCACCGGGGAGCTGTTTTTT.

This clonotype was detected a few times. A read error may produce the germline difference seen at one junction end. The CDR3 region has the DNA TGTGTCAGCAGTTATGGGTATTACGAGCAGTACTTC. Protein sequence: CVSSYGYYEQYF. This chain uses TRBV6-5 with TRBJ2-7; D not certain. The CDR3 is made up of 12 amino acids. Germline V gene sequence: CDR1 MNHEY, CDR2 SVGAGI.

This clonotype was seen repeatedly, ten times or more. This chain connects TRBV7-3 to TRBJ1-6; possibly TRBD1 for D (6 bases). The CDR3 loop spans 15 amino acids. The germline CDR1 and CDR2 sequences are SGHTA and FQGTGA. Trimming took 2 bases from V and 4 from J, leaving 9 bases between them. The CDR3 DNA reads TGTGCCAGCAGCTTAGCAGGGGATTATAATTCACCCCTCCACTTT. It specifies CASSLAGDYNSPLHF.

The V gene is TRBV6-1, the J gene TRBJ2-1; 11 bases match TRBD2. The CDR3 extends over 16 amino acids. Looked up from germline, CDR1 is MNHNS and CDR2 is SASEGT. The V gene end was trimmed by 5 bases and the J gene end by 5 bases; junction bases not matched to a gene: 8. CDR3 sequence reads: CASSTPSGRTDNEQFF. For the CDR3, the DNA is TGTGCCAGCAGTACCCCTAGCGGGAGGACCGACAATGAGCAGTTCTTC.

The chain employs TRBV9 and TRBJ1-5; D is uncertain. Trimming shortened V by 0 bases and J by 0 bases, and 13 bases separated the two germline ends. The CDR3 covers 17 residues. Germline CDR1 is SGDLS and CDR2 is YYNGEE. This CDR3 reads CASSVDNTQYSNQPQHF. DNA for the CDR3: TGTGCCAGCAGCGTAGATAACACTCAATATAGCAATCAGCCCCAGCATTTT. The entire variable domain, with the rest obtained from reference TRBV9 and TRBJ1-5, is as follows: DSGVTQTPKHLITATGQRVTLRCSPRSGDLSVYWYQQSLDQGLQFLIQYYNGEERAKGNILERFSAQQFPDLHSELNLSSLELGDSALYFCASSVDNTQYSNQPQHFGDGTRLSIL.

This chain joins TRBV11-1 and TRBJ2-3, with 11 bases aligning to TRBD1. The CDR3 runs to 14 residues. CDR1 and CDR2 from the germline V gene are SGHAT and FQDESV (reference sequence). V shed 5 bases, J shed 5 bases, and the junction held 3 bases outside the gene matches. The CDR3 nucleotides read TGTGCCAGCAGCGGACAGGGGGCCGTAGATACGCAGTATTTT. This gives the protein CASSGQGAVDTQYF.

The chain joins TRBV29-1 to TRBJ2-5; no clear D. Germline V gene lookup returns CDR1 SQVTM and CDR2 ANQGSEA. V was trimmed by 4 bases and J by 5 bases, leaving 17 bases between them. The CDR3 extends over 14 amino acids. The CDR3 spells CSVVPHSIPETQYF. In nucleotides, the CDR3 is TGCAGCGTTGTCCCCCACAGTATCCCGGAGACCCAGTACTTC. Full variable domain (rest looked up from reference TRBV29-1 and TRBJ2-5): SAVISQKPSRDICQRGTSLTIQCQVDSQVTMMFWYRQQPGQSLTLIATANQGSEATYESGFVIDKFPISRPNLTFSTLTVSNMSPEDSSIYLCSVVPHSIPETQYFGPGTRLLVL.

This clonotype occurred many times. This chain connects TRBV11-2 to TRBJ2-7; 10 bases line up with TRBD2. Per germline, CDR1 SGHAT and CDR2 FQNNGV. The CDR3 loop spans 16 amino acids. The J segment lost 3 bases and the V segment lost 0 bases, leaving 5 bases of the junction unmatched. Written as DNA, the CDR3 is TGTGCCAGCAGCTTAGAGTTGCCTAGCGGGAGCTACGAGCAGTACTTC. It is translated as CASSLELPSGSYEQYF.

The CDR3 spells CASSARGLTGELFF. The CDR3 coding sequence is TGTGCCAGTAGTGCCAGGGGGCTCACCGGGGAGCTGTTTTTT. V and J are TRBV19 and TRBJ2-2, with 8 bases matching TRBD1. Germline V gives CDR1 LNHDA, CDR2 SQIVND (reference sequence). Trimming took 5 bases from V and 4 from J; bases not matched to a gene: 3. CDR3 length: 14 amino acids.

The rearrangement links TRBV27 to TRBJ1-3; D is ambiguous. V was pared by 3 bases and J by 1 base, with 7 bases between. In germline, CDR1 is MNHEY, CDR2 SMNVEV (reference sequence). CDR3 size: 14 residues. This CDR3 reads CASSFDHSGNTIYF. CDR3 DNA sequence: TGTGCCAGCAGTTTCGACCATTCTGGAAACACCATATATTTT.